Presented here are 10 T cell receptor beta chains from one specimen sequenced in a study of CD8 T cells in Susac syndrome. The authors reverse transcribed roughly 0.5 to 1 ug RNA with random hexamers. Each CDR3 protein gets one entry after TCRdb re-called the immunoSEQ multiplex PCR reads with MiXCR. The repertoire holds over 100,000 distinct CDR3 sequences, with about 96% as singletons. Material for sequencing was CD4+ T cells from PBMCs. The receptors stem from a human donor in good health.

This clonotype has a single count. This rearrangement joins TRBV7-9 to TRBJ2-7; TRBD1 or TRBD2 may be the D gene (5 bases each). The germline V and J ends were trimmed by 0 bases and 5 bases, with 11 bases remaining between them. The CDR3 consists of 14 residues. Germline V gene sequence: CDR1 SEHNR, CDR2 FQNEAQ (reference sequence). The CDR3 region is CASSLAGTINEQYF. The CDR3 DNA reads TGTGCCAGCAGCTTAGCCGGGACGATCAACGAGCAGTACTTC.

V and J are TRBV18 and TRBJ2-2; 8 bases are shared with TRBD2. Germline loops: CDR1 KGHSH, CDR2 LQKENI. V shed 4 bases, J shed 1 base, and the junction held 2 bases outside the gene matches. The CDR3 is 15 residues long. The CDR3 sequence is CASSLLAENTGELFF. CDR3 sequence (DNA): TGTGCCAGCTCACTACTAGCGGAGAACACCGGGGAGCTGTTTTTT.

The chain employs TRBV20-1 and TRBJ1-1; TRBD1 is a possible D gene (5 bases). Looked up from germline, CDR1 is DFQATT and CDR2 is SNEGSKA (reference sequence). V was pared by 3 bases and J by 3 bases, with 17 bases between. This CDR3 comprises 15 residues. Written as DNA, the CDR3 is TGCAGTGCTAGGGCCTTGCTTGGGGGAGACACTGAAGCTTTCTTT. Encoded protein: CSARALLGGDTEAFF.

The V gene is TRBV14, the J gene TRBJ1-2, with TRBD1 identical over 9 bases. CDR1 is SGHDN and CDR2 is FVKESK in the germline V gene. CDR3 length: 15 amino acids. V dropped 4 bases and J dropped 8; count of bases not matched to a gene: 11. CDR3 sequence: CASSRPGQGTGGYTF. CDR3 coding DNA: TGTGCCAGCAGCCGACCGGGACAGGGAACTGGAGGCTACACCTTC.

The chain has TRBV29-1 and TRBJ1-2, with D unclear. The germline V gene has CDR1 SQVTM and CDR2 ANQGSEA. V lost 4 bases and J 4 bases, leaving 10 bases between the germline ends. This CDR3 comprises 12 residues. This chain's CDR3 is CSVVNPGYGYTF. Here the CDR3 DNA reads TGCAGCGTTGTAAATCCCGGCTATGGCTACACCTTC.

V is TRBV7-2 and J is TRBJ2-7; a possible D gene is TRBD2 (5 bases). Germline V CDR1 and CDR2: SGHTA, FQGNSA. This CDR3 spans 16 amino acids. Trimming left V 5 bases short and J 3 bases short, with 20 bases between. CDR3 nucleotide sequence: TGTGCCAGCAGCCCGAGGGTTACCGTCTCAATCTACGAGCAGTACTTC. Its protein product is CASSPRVTVSIYEQYF.

The V and J genes are TRBV29-1 and TRBJ2-1, with 14 bases lining up with TRBD2. Germline V gives CDR1 SQVTM, CDR2 ANQGSEA. V shed 5 bases, J shed 10 bases, and the junction held 4 bases outside the gene matches. This CDR3 is built from 13 residues. The CDR3 nucleotides read TGCAGCGTTCCAAGGACTAGCGGGAGGGAGCAGTTCTTC. It codes for CSVPRTSGREQFF.

The V and J genes are TRBV3-1 and TRBJ1-2; possibly TRBD1 for D (5 bases). Trimming shortened V by 4 bases and J by 4 bases, and 13 bases separated the two germline ends. Germline loops: CDR1 LGHDT, CDR2 YNNKEL (reference sequence). This CDR3 is 14 amino acids long. CDR3 sequence (DNA): TGTGCCAGCAGCCCGAGACAGTTATCCTATGGCTACACCTTC. Protein: CASSPRQLSYGYTF.

The rearrangement uses TRBV27 and TRBJ1-1; possible D gene TRBD1, 6 bases. The ends were cut back, 5 bases at V and 5 bases at J, with 15 bases in the middle. CDR3 length: 14 amino acids. Looked up from germline, CDR1 is MNHEY and CDR2 is SMNVEV (reference sequence). In DNA, the CDR3 is TGTGCCAGCAGTCCATGGCAGGGGTTAACTGAAGCTTTCTTT. Translating gives CASSPWQGLTEAFF.

CDR3: CASSQDVGQFSNQPQHF. CDR3 coding DNA: TGTGCCAGCAGCCAAGACGTGGGACAATTTAGCAATCAGCCCCAGCATTTT. This chain links TRBV4-2 with TRBJ1-5; maybe TRBD1 (6 bases). V lost 0 bases and J lost 0, with 12 bases in between. The CDR3 length is 17 residues. Germline assignment: CDR1 LGHNA and CDR2 YNFKEQ.